The 18 T cell receptor beta chains presented below share a single source sample, sequenced in a study of regulatory T cells in long-lasting Graves disease. Arm-PCR with iRepertoire HTBI primers amplified the CDR3 regions for these TCR beta libraries. TCRdb re-derived calls from the multiplex PCR reads in MiXCR, one entry per CDR3 protein. The sample lists about 660,000 distinct CDR3 sequences, roughly 30% occurring once. Time point reported: persistent/refractory GD, antithyroid drugs over 5 years with positive TRAb. Generation of the TCR library employed RNA extracted from PBMCs. The starting material was peripheral blood mononuclear cells (PBMCs), obtained when the disease was refractory, from a patient treated with antithyroid drugs. All receptors derive from a female donor with Graves disease.

The chain couples TRBV5-1 to TRBJ2-2, with 7 nucleotides matching TRBD1. CDR1 and CDR2 from the germline V gene are SGHRS and YFSETQ. V gave up 4 bases and J gave up 6 bases; unmatched junction bases: 12. This CDR3 is built from 16 residues. Here the CDR3 reads CASSPPDRTPPGELFF. The CDR3 bases are TGCGCCAGCAGCCCCCCGGACAGGACGCCTCCCGGGGAGCTGTTTTTT.

The chain is built from TRBV9 and TRBJ2-1; 14 bases match TRBD2. Unmatched junction bases numbered 4, after V lost 3 bases and J lost 2 bases. The V gene's germline CDR1 is SGDLS and CDR2 YYNGEE. This CDR3 has 17 amino acids. CDR3 sequence: CASSGPGLAGAYNEQFF. In DNA form, the CDR3 reads TGTGCCAGCAGCGGACCGGGACTAGCGGGAGCCTACAATGAGCAGTTCTTC.

This clonotype was detected ten times or more. J is TRBJ1-5 and V is TRBV12-3 or TRBV12-4, with TRBD1 identical over 7 bases. V lost 3 bases and J lost 4; bases outside the gene matches: 9. This CDR3 is built from 16 residues. The CDR3 reads CASSLGTGVGNQPQHF. In nucleotides, the CDR3 is TGTGCCAGCAGTTTGGGTACAGGGGTTGGGAATCAGCCCCAGCATTTT.

This chain links TRBV3-1 with TRBJ1-1; tentatively, D is TRBD1 (6 bases). Germline CDR1 LGHDT, CDR2 YNNKEL (reference sequence). The CDR3 totals 15 residues. The V gene lost 0 bases and the J gene lost 4 bases, with 12 bases spanning the gap. The CDR3 protein is CASSQEGGGSTEAFF. CDR3 nucleotide sequence: TGTGCCAGCAGCCAAGAAGGGGGAGGGAGCACTGAAGCTTTCTTT.

Only one count was recorded for this clonotype. The chain employs TRBV5-1 and TRBJ2-5; TRBD1 might be the D (6 bases). CDR3 size: 17 residues. Germline values: CDR1 SGHRS, CDR2 YFSETQ. V was shortened by 2 bases and J by 5 bases, with 22 bases between the two germline ends. The CDR3 region is CASSFSLQGYGKETQYF. In DNA form, the CDR3 reads TGCGCCAGCAGCTTTTCTTTACAGGGTTATGGGAAGGAGACCCAGTACTTC.

This clonotype was observed at least ten times. The chain combines TRBV28 with TRBJ1-1; 12 bases are shared with TRBD1. This CDR3 has 15 residues. CDR1 MDHEN and CDR2 SYDVKM come from the germline V gene. V dropped 5 bases and J dropped 5; count of bases not matched to a gene: 6. The CDR3 DNA is TGTGCCAGCAGTGAACCGGGACAGGGGGCAACTGAAGCTTTCTTT. Protein sequence: CASSEPGQGATEAFF.

V and J are TRBV2 and TRBJ2-1; 8 nucleotides match TRBD1. Trimming cost V 6 bases and J 10 bases; bases outside gene matches: 5. CDR1 is SNHLY, CDR2 FYNNEI, per germline. The CDR3 is 12 residues long. CDR3 protein: CASRMTGDEQFF. The CDR3, as DNA: TGTGCCAGCAGGATGACAGGGGACGAGCAGTTCTTC. Based on the CDR3 plus reference TRBV2 and TRBJ2-1, the full variable domain is EPEVTQTPSHQVTQMGQEVILRCVPISNHLYFYWYRQILGQKVEFLVSFYNNEISEKSEIFDDQFSVERPDGSNFTLKIRSTKLEDSAMYFCASRMTGDEQFFGPGTRLTVL.

The sample holds many counts of this clonotype. The rearrangement joins TRBV28 to TRBJ1-1; tentative D call: TRBD1 (5 bases). Germline V gene data show CDR1 as MDHEN and CDR2 as SYDVKM. The V gene lost 2 bases and the J gene lost 4 bases, with 17 bases spanning the gap. The CDR3 sequence is 16 residues long. The CDR3 loop reads CASSLIMTALTTEAFF. The CDR3 nucleotides read TGTGCCAGCAGTTTAATAATGACAGCTCTAACCACTGAAGCTTTCTTT.

This chain uses TRBV20-1 with TRBJ1-6; D unresolved. The germline V gene has CDR1 DFQATT and CDR2 SNEGSKA (reference sequence). V was trimmed by 6 bases and J by 4 bases, leaving 10 bases between them. CDR3 length equals 13 residues. CDR3 nucleotide sequence: TGCAGTGCCCAGGCGTCTTATAATTCACCCCTCCACTTT. The encoded protein is CSAQASYNSPLHF.

The CDR3 nucleotides read TGTGCCAGCAGTTACTTGGCAGGCCCTGGAAACACCATATATTTT. Translating it yields CASSYLAGPGNTIYF. V usage is TRBV6-5 and J usage is TRBJ1-3; D ambiguous. Germline V lookup: CDR1 MNHEY, CDR2 SVGAGI. This CDR3 is 15 amino acids long. Trimming pared 1 base from V and 2 bases from J, leaving 9 bases between.

There are a few counts of this clonotype. The CDR3 loop is CASSLGIRAGNTIYF. The CDR3 bases are TGTGCCAGCAGTTTAGGTATCAGGGCTGGAAACACCATATATTTT. This chain joins TRBV28 and TRBJ1-3; weak D call: TRBD1 (5 bases). The CDR3 is made up of 15 amino acids. Germline-derived CDR1 and CDR2 are MDHEN and SYDVKM. V shed 2 bases and J shed 2 bases, with 10 bases lying between them.

J is TRBJ2-5 and V is TRBV20-1; 14 positions match TRBD2. V trimming: 3 bases; J trimming: 3 bases; junction bases outside the gene matches: 12. The CDR3 spans 18 residues. Germline CDR1 DFQATT, CDR2 SNEGSKA (reference sequence). The CDR3 loop reads CSASFLEGLAGAEETQYF. The CDR3 DNA reads as TGCAGTGCTAGTTTTCTCGAGGGACTAGCGGGAGCTGAAGAGACCCAGTACTTC.

This clonotype was recorded many times. The chain carries TRBV6-5 and TRBJ2-7, with TRBD2 matching 7 bases. The CDR3 runs 14 residues. Trimming at V came to 2 bases and at J to 5 bases, leaving 6 bases not matched to a gene. Looked up from germline, CDR1 is MNHEY and CDR2 is SVGAGI. CDR3 loop: CASSYQAGRDEQYF. The CDR3 coding sequence is TGTGCCAGCAGTTACCAAGCGGGAAGGGACGAGCAGTACTTC.

This clonotype was recorded at least ten times. This rearrangement joins TRBV11-3 to TRBJ1-2; 7 bases map to TRBD1. Germline-derived CDR1 and CDR2 are SGHNT and YENEEA. This CDR3 is built from 17 residues. Trimming cost V 1 base and J 0 bases; bases outside gene matches: 8. The CDR3 loop reads CASSLVRTGRPNYGYTF. CDR3 DNA sequence: TGTGCCAGCAGCTTAGTTAGGACAGGCCGTCCTAACTATGGCTACACCTTC.

This clonotype was seen more than once but under ten times. The V gene is TRBV30, the J gene TRBJ1-1; D not resolved. V was shortened by 2 bases and J by 1 base, with 11 bases between the two germline ends. Germline CDR1 is GTSNPN and CDR2 is SVGIG (reference sequence). This CDR3 spans 14 amino acids. The CDR3 nucleotides are TGTGCCTGGAGTAAGTTACACCCGAACACTGAAGCTTTCTTT. Its protein is CAWSKLHPNTEAFF.

This clonotype has ten or more counts. The V call is TRBV28, the J call TRBJ1-5, with TRBD1 as a possible D gene (5 bases). The CDR3 covers 14 residues. Germline loops: CDR1 MDHEN, CDR2 SYDVKM. V was pared by 3 bases and J by 7 bases, with 13 bases between. This chain's CDR3 is CASSFPTASQPQHF. The CDR3 DNA is TGTGCCAGCAGTTTCCCGACAGCGAGCCAGCCCCAGCATTTT.

The chain couples TRBV7-9 to TRBJ1-4; D not resolved. The CDR3 has 13 residues. Deletions cut 5 bases from V and 5 bases from J, with 9 bases between. CDR1 and CDR2 (germline): SEHNR, FQNEAQ (reference sequence). The CDR3 bases are TGTGCCAGCAGCCGCGTCCTAAATGAAAAACTGTTTTTT. It yields the protein CASSRVLNEKLFF.

The rearrangement joins TRBV7-2 to TRBJ1-1; 8 bases line up with TRBD1. The CDR3 totals 14 residues. The germline gives CDR1 SGHTA, CDR2 FQGNSA. After removal of 5 bases from V and 4 bases from J, the junction contained 6 bases not matched to a gene. The CDR3 DNA reads as TGTGCCAGCAGCATCACAGGGGGGAGCACTGAAGCTTTCTTT. Translated, it gives CASSITGGSTEAFF.